The next 8 T cell receptor beta chains were all read from a single sample in a study of regulatory and conventional T cells in RAG deficiency. Libraries were prepared by immunoSEQ multiplex PCR; TCRdb keeps only in-frame clonotypes and omits some of them. The profile shows some 8,800 clones, around 94% of them singletons. The sorted conventional CD4+ T cells were CD25-low and CD127-high, with genomic DNA sequenced. Sequenced sample: CD4+ effector T cells sorted from blood. The receptors were gathered from a human donor with RAG deficiency presenting as severe combined immunodeficiency.

The gene calls are TRBV5-1 and TRBJ2-3; no reliable D call. CDR3 size: 14 residues. V lost 0 bases and J lost 2, with 7 bases in between. Germline CDR1 is SGHRS and CDR2 is YFSETQ. This CDR3 reads CASSLAGTTDTQYF. CDR3 in DNA: TGCGCCAGCAGCTTGGCCGGCACCACAGATACGCAGTATTTT.

The chain has TRBV7-2 and TRBJ2-7, with a weak D call TRBD1 (5 bases). This CDR3 contains 13 residues. The germline gives CDR1 SGHTA, CDR2 FQGNSA. Trimming removed 1 base at V and 1 base at J, with 5 bases between. The CDR3 here is CASSLDRSYEQYF. The CDR3 region has the DNA TGTGCCAGCAGCTTAGACAGGTCCTACGAGCAGTACTTC.

The chain joins TRBV4-3 to TRBJ2-3; no clear D gene. Trimming pared 2 bases from V and 2 bases from J, leaving 11 bases between. There are 15 residues in the CDR3. CDR1 and CDR2 (germline): LGHNA, YSLEER. CDR3 coding DNA: TGCGCCAGCAGCCAATTGAAATATTCCACAGATACGCAGTATTTT. Its protein product is CASSQLKYSTDTQYF.

The chain employs TRBV4-3 and TRBJ2-6; TRBD1 matches at 9 bases. This CDR3 is built from 18 residues. Germline trimming cut 4 bases from V and 0 bases from J; bases unmatched to any gene: 7. CDR1 and CDR2 (germline): LGHNA, YSLEER. The CDR3 loop reads CASSRLGTGYSGANVLTF. CDR3 nucleotide sequence: TGCGCCAGCAGCCGCCTCGGGACAGGGTACTCTGGGGCCAACGTCCTGACTTTC.

The chain joins TRBV10-1 to TRBJ2-1; D is unclear. The CDR3 loop spans 16 amino acids. V lost 0 bases and J 0 bases, leaving 9 bases between the germline ends. From germline, CDR1 is WNHNN and CDR2 SYGVQD (reference sequence). CDR3 nucleotide sequence: TGCGCCAGCAGTGAGTCGATCCATAGCTCCTACAATGAGCAGTTCTTC. The encoded protein is CASSESIHSSYNEQFF.

The V call is TRBV29-1, the J call TRBJ1-1; 7 nucleotides agree with TRBD1. CDR3 length equals 13 residues. Germline CDR1 SQVTM, CDR2 ANQGSEA. V gave up 6 bases and J gave up 1 base; unmatched junction bases: 5. The CDR3 DNA reads as TGCAGCGTGTCGGGACAGCCGAACACTGAAGCTTTCTTT. It yields the protein CSVSGQPNTEAFF.

The CDR3 protein is CASSRGLLVQETQYF. The CDR3 DNA reads as TGTGCCAGCAGTCGCGGATTATTAGTCCAAGAGACCCAGTACTTC. The chain employs TRBV6-1 and TRBJ2-5; D call uncertain. The CDR3 runs to 15 residues. Germline V gene lookup returns CDR1 MNHNS and CDR2 SASEGT. Deletions cut 5 bases from V and 1 base from J, with 14 bases between.

The V call is TRBV12-5, the J call TRBJ2-1, with 8 bases lining up with TRBD1. The CDR3 has 15 residues. Germline V gene data show CDR1 as LGHNT and CDR2 as FRNRAP. V gave up 0 bases and J gave up 2 bases; unmatched junction bases: 0. In DNA form, the CDR3 reads TGTGCTAGTGGTTTGGTACAGGGGGCCTACAATGAGCAGTTCTTC. Translation: CASGLVQGAYNEQFF.